This T cell receptor (beta chain) was obtained from a study of blood T cell repertoires in COVID-19. Across the study: Samples taken during acute and convalescent COVID-19 were collected in the United States, Italy and Spain. The cDNA or gDNA used as material had been derived from T cells, B-cell-depleted T cells, or PBMCs.

The CDR3 spans 16 residues. V shed 2 bases, J shed 4 bases, and the junction held 9 bases outside the gene matches. The V gene's germline CDR1 is MDHEN and CDR2 SYDVKM. Followed over time, Seattle patients had been enrolled while infection was active. Some clones are missing from TCRdb's copy, which holds only in-frame ones; the method was immunoSEQ multiplex PCR. The sample carries 200,000 to 250,000 clones, roughly 90% recorded once. This TCR was recovered from a man between 60 and 75 years old with COVID-19, enrolled during active disease. The sample consisted of peripheral blood. The genes are TRBV28 and TRBJ1-2, with 8 bases identical to TRBD1. In DNA, the CDR3 is TGTGCCAGCAGTTTAGTCCAGGGGGCTAACCCCTATGGCTACACCTTC. Protein: CASSLVQGANPYGYTF.